This record covers a single TCR beta chain. Antigen unknown. PCR primers comprised 60 Vbeta and 13 Jbeta primers. TCRdb's copy holds only in-frame clones and misses some; the assay was immunoSEQ multiplex PCR. The repertoire holds some 150,000 clones, with about 76% as singletons. V lost 3 bases and J lost 4, with 16 bases in between. Per germline, CDR1 SQVTM and CDR2 ANQGSEA. The CDR3 loop spans 15 amino acids. The record originates from a study of cytomegalovirus exposure and HLA in healthy donors. Study-level results: Both high specificity and high sensitivity reportedly marked the classifier's diagnosis of cytomegalovirus status.

Source material: PBMCs. This TCR came from a human donor in good health. The V call is TRBV29-1, the J call TRBJ2-1; no firm D call. CDR3 in amino acids: CSVDSTLPPYNEQFF. Here the CDR3 DNA reads TGCAGCGTTGATAGTACTCTTCCTCCTTACAATGAGCAGTTCTTC.